What follows is one T cell receptor (beta chain) and its context. The junction departs from the called germline gene at one end, perhaps through a read error. With a J-beta primer mix and a sample-barcoded 5' primer, a second PCR ran roughly 7 to 11 cycles. In TCRdb, the 5' RACE reads were re-called with MiXCR into one record per CDR3 protein. The repertoire holds roughly 800,000 distinct CDR3 sequences, with about three fifths as singletons. The sample originates from a study of blood T cells in healthy people across ages. The V gene's germline CDR1 is LGHDT and CDR2 YNNKEL (reference sequence). CDR3 length: 14 residues.

The receptor's source is a man younger than 45 in good health. The specimen was blood. This chain joins TRBV3-1 and TRBJ1-6; possible D gene TRBD1, 5 bases. Here the CDR3 reads CVSSQGVQPSPLHF. CDR3 in DNA: TGTGTCAGCAGCCAAGGGGTTCAGCCTTCACCCCTCCACTTT.